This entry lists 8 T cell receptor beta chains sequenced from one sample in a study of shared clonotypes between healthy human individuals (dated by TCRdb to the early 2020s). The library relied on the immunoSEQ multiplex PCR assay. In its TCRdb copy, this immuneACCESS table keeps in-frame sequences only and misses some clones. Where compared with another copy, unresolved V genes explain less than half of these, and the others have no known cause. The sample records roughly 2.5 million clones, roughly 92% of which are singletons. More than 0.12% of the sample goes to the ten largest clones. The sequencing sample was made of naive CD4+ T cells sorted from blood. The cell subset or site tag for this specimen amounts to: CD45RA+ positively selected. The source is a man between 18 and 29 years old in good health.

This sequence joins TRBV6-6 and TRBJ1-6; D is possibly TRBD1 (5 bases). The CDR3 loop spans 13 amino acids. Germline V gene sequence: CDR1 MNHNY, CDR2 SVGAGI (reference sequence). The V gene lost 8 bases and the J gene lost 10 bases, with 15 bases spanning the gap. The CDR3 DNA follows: TGTGCCAGCTTCGAACAGGCAGTCTCACCCCTCCACTTT. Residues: CASFEQAVSPLHF.

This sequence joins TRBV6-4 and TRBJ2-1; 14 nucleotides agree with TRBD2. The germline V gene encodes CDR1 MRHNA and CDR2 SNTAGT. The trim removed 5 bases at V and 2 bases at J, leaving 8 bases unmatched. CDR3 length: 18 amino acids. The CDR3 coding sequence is TGTGCCAGCAGTCGACTAGCGGGAGGGCCTGTTACCTACAATGAGCAGTTCTTC. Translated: CASSRLAGGPVTYNEQFF.

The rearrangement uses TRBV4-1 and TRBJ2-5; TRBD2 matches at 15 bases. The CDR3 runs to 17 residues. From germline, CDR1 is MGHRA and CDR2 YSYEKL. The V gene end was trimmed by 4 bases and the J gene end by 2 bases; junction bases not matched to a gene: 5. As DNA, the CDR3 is TGCGCCAGCAGCCCATCGGGACTAGCGGGGGGTCAAGAGACCCAGTACTTC. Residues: CASSPSGLAGGQETQYF.

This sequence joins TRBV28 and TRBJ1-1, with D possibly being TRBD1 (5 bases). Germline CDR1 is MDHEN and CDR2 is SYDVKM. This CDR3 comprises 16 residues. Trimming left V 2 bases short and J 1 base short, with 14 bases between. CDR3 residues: CASSLPPGVGNTEAFF. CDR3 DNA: TGTGCCAGCAGTTTACCTCCGGGGGTAGGGAACACTGAAGCTTTCTTT.

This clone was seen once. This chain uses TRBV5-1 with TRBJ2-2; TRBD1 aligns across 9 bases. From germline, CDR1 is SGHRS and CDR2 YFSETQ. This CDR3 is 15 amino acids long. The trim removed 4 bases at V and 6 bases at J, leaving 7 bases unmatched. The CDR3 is CASSVGDRDAGELFF. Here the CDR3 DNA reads TGCGCCAGCAGCGTGGGGGACAGGGACGCCGGGGAGCTGTTTTTT.

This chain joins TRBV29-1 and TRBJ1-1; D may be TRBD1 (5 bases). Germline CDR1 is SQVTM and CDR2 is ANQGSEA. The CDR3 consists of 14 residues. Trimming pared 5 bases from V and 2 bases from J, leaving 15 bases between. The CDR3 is CSVMWGSSNTEAFF. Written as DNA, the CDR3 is TGCAGCGTTATGTGGGGCAGTTCAAACACTGAAGCTTTCTTT.

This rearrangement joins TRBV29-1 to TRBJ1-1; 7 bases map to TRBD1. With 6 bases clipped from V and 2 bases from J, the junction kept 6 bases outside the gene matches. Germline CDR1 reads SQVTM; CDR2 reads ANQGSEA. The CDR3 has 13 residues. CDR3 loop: CSVKGQRNTEAFF. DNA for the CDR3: TGCAGCGTGAAGGGACAGAGAAACACTGAAGCTTTCTTT.

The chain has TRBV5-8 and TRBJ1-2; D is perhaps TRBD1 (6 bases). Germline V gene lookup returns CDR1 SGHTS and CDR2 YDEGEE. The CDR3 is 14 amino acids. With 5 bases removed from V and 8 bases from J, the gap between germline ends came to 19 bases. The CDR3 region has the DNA TGTGCCAGCAGATTTGTACCACAGGGATCGGGCTACACCTTC. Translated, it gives CASRFVPQGSGYTF.